The next 26 T cell receptor beta chains were all read from a single sample in a study of T cell changes during pregnancy in multiple sclerosis. Repertoires were generated with immunoSEQ multiplex PCR, while TCRdb's copy carries only in-frame clones and drops some. This table has 25,000 to 30,000 clones, more than 70% appearing once. Sequenced material: CD8+ T cells from peripheral blood mononuclear cells, taken after pregnancy. The receptors were sampled from a female donor with multiple sclerosis, enrolled in a pregnancy study.

V usage is TRBV11-2 and J usage is TRBJ2-3, with a possible D match to TRBD2 (5 bases). CDR1 SGHAT and CDR2 FQNNGV come from the germline V gene. This CDR3 has 15 amino acids. V was pared by 1 base and J by 2 bases, with 10 bases between. CDR3 residues: CASSLGSGNTDTQYF. As DNA, the CDR3 is TGTGCCAGCAGCTTAGGATCGGGGAACACAGATACGCAGTATTTT.

This clone came up a few times. This sequence joins TRBV19 and TRBJ1-2, with 11 bases aligning to TRBD1. V gave up 8 bases and J gave up 8 bases; unmatched junction bases: 13. The CDR3 runs 15 residues. Germline values: CDR1 LNHDA, CDR2 SQIVND (reference sequence). The CDR3 coding sequence is TGTGCCAGTTACGGCGGGACAGGGGGTTCTTGGGGCTACACCTTC. Its translation is CASYGGTGGSWGYTF.

The genes are TRBV30 and TRBJ1-1, with D unresolved. Trimming stripped 1 base from V and 2 bases from J, with 5 bases between. The CDR3 has 12 residues. Per germline, CDR1 GTSNPN and CDR2 SVGIG (reference sequence). CDR3 sequence: CAWSAGNTEAFF. DNA of the CDR3: TGTGCCTGGAGTGCAGGTAACACTGAAGCTTTCTTT.

The chain uses TRBV6-6 and TRBJ2-1; 9 positions agree with TRBD2. Germline V gene lookup returns CDR1 MNHNY and CDR2 SVGAGI (reference sequence). CDR3 length: 15 amino acids. Trimming took 3 bases from V and 8 from J; bases not matched to a gene: 8. The DNA of the CDR3 is TGTGCCAGCAGTTATCAGGGCGGGGGGGCGGATGAGCAGTTCTTC. Protein sequence: CASSYQGGGADEQFF.

This clone has only one observation. V is TRBV27 and J is TRBJ2-1, with 9 bases fitting TRBD1. Trimming took 6 bases from V and 4 from J; bases not matched to a gene: 4. The CDR3 sequence is 14 residues long. Per germline, CDR1 MNHEY and CDR2 SMNVEV (reference sequence). The CDR3 DNA reads as TGTGCCAGCAGAGGACAGGGGAAGTACAATGAGCAGTTCTTC. This codes for CASRGQGKYNEQFF.

This chain joins TRBV13 and TRBJ2-1; 7 nucleotides agree with TRBD1. Germline lookup yields CDR1 PRHDT and CDR2 FYEKMQ (reference sequence). This CDR3 has 15 amino acids. V was clipped by 5 bases and J by 5 bases; unmatched bases: 9. The CDR3 DNA reads as TGTGCCAGCAGCAAAAGACAGGGACGAGACAATGAGCAGTTCTTC. It encodes CASSKRQGRDNEQFF. Full variable domain (remainder filled in from reference TRBV13 and TRBJ2-1): AAGVIQSPRHLIKEKRETATLKCYPIPRHDTVYWYQQGPGQDPQFLISFYEKMQSDKGSIPDRFSAQQFSDYHSELNMSSLELGDSALYFCASSKRQGRDNEQFFGPGTRLTVL.

The chain is built from TRBV27 and TRBJ2-2; 7 nucleotides line up with TRBD2. This CDR3 has 18 amino acids. V was clipped by 2 bases and J by 6 bases; unmatched bases: 15. The germline CDR1 and CDR2 sequences are MNHEY and SMNVEV (reference sequence). CDR3 nucleotides: TGTGCCAGCAGTTTAATCTCCTCGGCGGGGGATTGGTCCGGGGAGCTGTTTTTT. Translating it yields CASSLISSAGDWSGELFF.

V gene TRBV9 combines with J gene TRBJ2-1, with D perhaps matching TRBD1 (5 bases). There are 13 residues in the CDR3. Trimming stripped 5 bases from V and 4 bases from J, with 10 bases between. From germline, CDR1 is SGDLS and CDR2 YYNGEE. The chain's CDR3 is CASSEQDYNEQFF. The CDR3 coding sequence is TGTGCCAGCAGTGAACAGGATTACAATGAGCAGTTCTTC.

CDR3 DNA: TGTGCCAGCAGTGAAGGGCAGGGGGTCAATTGGAAAGGCTACACCTTC. It is translated as CASSEGQGVNWKGYTF. The chain has TRBV2 and TRBJ1-2; 7 bases align to TRBD1. J was trimmed by 8 bases and V by 1 base; bases with no gene match: 13. This CDR3 spans 16 amino acids. Germline-derived CDR1 and CDR2 are SNHLY and FYNNEI.

Ten or more counts support this clone. The chain is built from TRBV11-1 and TRBJ2-2, with 8 nucleotides matching TRBD2. Germline trimming cut 1 base from V and 6 bases from J; bases unmatched to any gene: 7. Germline CDR1 is SGHAT and CDR2 is FQDESV (reference sequence). This CDR3 comprises 16 residues. This chain's CDR3 is CASSLVVYGGAGELFF. The CDR3 coding sequence is TGTGCCAGCAGCTTAGTGGTGTACGGGGGGGCCGGGGAGCTGTTTTTT.

The chain uses TRBV2 and TRBJ1-2, with D uncertain. Germline V gene data show CDR1 as SNHLY and CDR2 as FYNNEI. Deletions cut 7 bases from V and 3 bases from J, with 12 bases between. The CDR3 runs 13 residues. The CDR3 coding sequence is TGTGCCAGCAAACGAGGGCGCGACTATGGCTACACCTTC. Its translation: CASKRGRDYGYTF.

The V and J genes are TRBV30 and TRBJ1-1; D call uncertain. The germline V gene encodes CDR1 GTSNPN and CDR2 SVGIG (reference sequence). The ends were cut back, 8 bases at V and 1 base at J, with 8 bases in the middle. This CDR3 is 11 amino acids long. CDR3 DNA: TGTGCCGGAGGGAAGAACACTGAAGCTTTCTTT. As protein: CAGGKNTEAFF.

CDR3 DNA: TGTGCCAGCAGTGCTAGCGGGGGCTCAGATACGCAGTATTTT. Residues: CASSASGGSDTQYF. The V and J genes are TRBV6-4 and TRBJ2-3; TRBD2 matches 10 bases. Germline V gives CDR1 MRHNA, CDR2 SNTAGT. The CDR3 is made up of 14 amino acids. V lost 4 bases to trimming and J lost 4 bases; unmatched junction nucleotides: 2.

The chain joins TRBV5-4 to TRBJ2-1; 8 bases fit TRBD1. This CDR3 is built from 17 residues. With 4 bases clipped from V and 7 bases from J, the junction kept 16 bases outside the gene matches. Germline lookup yields CDR1 SGHNT and CDR2 YYREEE (reference sequence). CDR3 sequence reads: CASSLGQGIRWQNEQFF. CDR3 bases: TGTGCCAGCAGCCTAGGACAGGGCATTCGGTGGCAAAATGAGCAGTTCTTC.

The J gene is TRBJ1-2, the V gene TRBV7-9; 7 bases line up with TRBD1. The germline V gene has CDR1 SEHNR and CDR2 FQNEAQ (reference sequence). Trimming at V came to 4 bases and at J to 5 bases, leaving 13 bases not matched to a gene. This CDR3 is 16 amino acids long. CDR3 amino acids: CASSSKGDRALYGYTF. The CDR3 coding sequence is TGTGCCAGCAGCTCCAAGGGTGACAGGGCCCTATATGGCTACACCTTC.

The V and J genes are TRBV6-5 and TRBJ2-5; tentative D call: TRBD2 (5 bases). Germline CDR1 and CDR2: MNHEY and SVGAGI. The CDR3 has 13 residues. Deletions cut 7 bases from V and 3 bases from J, with 12 bases between. CDR3 sequence reads: CASTERTEETQYF. CDR3 nucleotide sequence: TGTGCCAGCACCGAACGGACTGAAGAGACCCAGTACTTC.

V is TRBV5-4 and J is TRBJ1-1; D remains ambiguous. This CDR3 comprises 13 residues. V was clipped by 4 bases and J by 1 base, with 8 bases between them. Germline assignment: CDR1 SGHNT and CDR2 YYREEE (reference sequence). CDR3 protein: CASSRGSNTEAFF. The CDR3 region has the DNA TGTGCCAGCAGCCGAGGATCGAACACTGAAGCTTTCTTT.

The chain combines TRBV6-5 with TRBJ2-7, with 10 positions matching TRBD2. The CDR3 is 14 residues long. With V trimmed by 6 bases and J by 7 bases, 9 bases remained unmatched. CDR1 is MNHEY, CDR2 SVGAGI, per germline. CDR3 amino acids: CASSKTSGSGEQYF. Written as DNA, the CDR3 is TGTGCCAGCAGCAAGACTAGCGGGTCGGGGGAGCAGTACTTC.

This chain joins TRBV6-1 and TRBJ1-1; D may be TRBD1 (5 bases). CDR3 size: 14 residues. Germline values: CDR1 MNHNS, CDR2 SASEGT. V lost 4 bases, J lost 1 base, and 10 bases lay in between. The CDR3 sequence: CASSALQENTEAFF. CDR3 nucleotide sequence: TGTGCCAGCAGTGCCCTACAGGAGAACACTGAAGCTTTCTTT.

The genes are TRBV6-4 and TRBJ2-1; 11 bases are shared with TRBD2. J gave up 5 bases and V 5 bases, and 2 bases lay outside the gene matches. The CDR3 spans 14 residues. The germline CDR1 and CDR2 sequences are MRHNA and SNTAGT. CDR3 bases: TGTGCCAGCAGTCCTAGCGGGAGGAACAATGAGCAGTTCTTC. Translating it yields CASSPSGRNNEQFF.

CDR3 amino acids: CASGRGTFPGEQYF. CDR3 DNA: TGTGCCAGCGGCAGGGGGACCTTCCCGGGCGAGCAGTACTTC. V is TRBV27 and J is TRBJ2-7, with TRBD1 identical over 7 bases. The CDR3 is 14 amino acids. The trim removed 8 bases at V and 6 bases at J, leaving 13 bases unmatched. Germline V gene lookup returns CDR1 MNHEY and CDR2 SMNVEV (reference sequence).

The rearrangement joins TRBV7-9 to TRBJ1-2, with 7 positions matching TRBD1. The V segment lost 4 bases and the J segment 5 bases; nucleotides outside the gene matches: 4. The germline V gene has CDR1 SEHNR and CDR2 FQNEAQ (reference sequence). The CDR3 totals 13 residues. The CDR3 region is CASSSGQRYGYTF. For the CDR3, the DNA is TGTGCCAGCAGCTCGGGACAGAGGTATGGCTACACCTTC.

This chain connects TRBV29-1 to TRBJ2-7; 7 bases are a match to TRBD1. The CDR3 extends over 16 amino acids. Germline CDR1 and CDR2: SQVTM and ANQGSEA. With 2 bases clipped from V and 0 bases from J, the junction kept 10 bases outside the gene matches. CDR3 protein: CSVESGDRETSYEQYF. As DNA, the CDR3 is TGCAGCGTTGAAAGTGGTGACAGGGAAACCTCCTACGAGCAGTACTTC.

The chain has TRBV7-9 and TRBJ1-2; TRBD1 is a possible D gene (5 bases). The ends were cut back, 1 base at V and 0 bases at J, with 12 bases in the middle. CDR1 and CDR2 (germline): SEHNR, FQNEAQ (reference sequence). The CDR3 is 16 amino acids. The CDR3 region is CASSLVGGEANYGYTF. For the CDR3, the DNA is TGTGCCAGCAGCTTAGTCGGGGGGGAAGCTAACTATGGCTACACCTTC.

V and J are TRBV19 and TRBJ2-1, with 7 nucleotides matching TRBD1. V shed 3 bases and J 4 bases; nucleotides not matched to a gene: 9. This CDR3 comprises 16 residues. Germline loops: CDR1 LNHDA, CDR2 SQIVND (reference sequence). DNA for the CDR3: TGTGCCAGTAGTATCAACCCAGGGGGTCGGTACAATGAGCAGTTCTTC. This encodes CASSINPGGRYNEQFF.

The chain carries TRBV30 and TRBJ1-2; no clear D. Trimming took 5 bases from V and 6 from J, leaving 10 bases between them. Per germline, CDR1 GTSNPN and CDR2 SVGIG (reference sequence). The CDR3 contains 11 residues. CDR3 sequence reads: CAWGGWNGYTF. Written as DNA, the CDR3 is TGTGCCTGGGGCGGTTGGAATGGCTACACCTTC.